Listed here are 24 T cell receptor beta chains from one sample, sequenced in a study of CD8+CD57+ T cells in acquired aplastic anemia. Profiling that covered TCR beta VDJ and CDR3 relied on genomic DNA as its template. TCRdb redid the calling of the reads with MiXCR, one entry per CDR3 protein. Counted here are around 210,000 distinct CDR3 sequences, around three fifths occurring once; the ten biggest clones make up roughly 61%. Patients included in sequencing had previously demonstrated CD8+CD57+ cell expansion by flow cytometry. The sequenced sample was sorted CD4+, CD8+, or CD8+CD57+ T cells (not recorded which) from PBMCs. These TCRs come from a human donor with aplastic anemia.

The V call is TRBV7-9, the J call TRBJ2-2, with D unresolved. CDR1 is SEHNR and CDR2 is FQNEAQ in the germline V gene (reference sequence). This CDR3 is 15 amino acids long. V lost 3 bases, J lost 2 bases, and 10 bases lay in between. The CDR3 sequence: CASSLVSTNTGELFF. CDR3 DNA: TGTGCCAGCAGCTTGGTTAGCACCAACACCGGGGAGCTGTTTTTT.

This clonotype was found a few times. This sequence joins TRBV24-1 and TRBJ2-3; the match to TRBD2 covers 8 bases. Germline CDR1 is KGHDR and CDR2 is SFDVKD. Trimming at V came to 4 bases and at J to 1 base, leaving 6 bases not matched to a gene. This CDR3 has 16 amino acids. As DNA, the CDR3 is TGTGCCACCAGTGACTTCAGCGGGGGAGGCACAGATACGCAGTATTTT. It yields the protein CATSDFSGGGTDTQYF.

The rearrangement joins TRBV25-1 to TRBJ1-2; D gene unclear. Trimming pared 5 bases from V and 4 bases from J, leaving 14 bases between. Germline assignment: CDR1 MGHDK and CDR2 SYGVNS. This CDR3 comprises 14 residues. CDR3 region: CASSLHEWAYGYTF. The CDR3 nucleotides are TGTGCCAGCAGTCTTCATGAGTGGGCCTATGGCTACACCTTC.

The V call is TRBV12-3 or TRBV12-4, the J call TRBJ1-2; 8 nucleotides line up with TRBD1. The CDR3 is made up of 14 amino acids. With V trimmed by 6 bases and J by 4 bases, 7 bases remained unmatched. The DNA of the CDR3 is TGTGCCAGCAGATCCGGACAGGGCTCCTATGGCTACACCTTC. This gives the protein CASRSGQGSYGYTF.

This chain joins TRBV7-3 and TRBJ1-2; TRBD1 might be the D (5 bases). The V gene's germline CDR1 is SGHTA and CDR2 FQGTGA. This CDR3 spans 14 amino acids. Trimming pared 5 bases from V and 5 bases from J, leaving 15 bases between. CDR3 sequence (DNA): TGTGCCAGCAGCCTAGAGCCAGGGTTATATGGCTACACCTTC. This sequence encodes CASSLEPGLYGYTF.

The rearrangement joins TRBV29-1 to TRBJ2-7, with D perhaps TRBD2 (5 bases). V lost 5 bases and J 5 bases, leaving 10 bases between the germline ends. Germline V gene sequence: CDR1 SQVTM, CDR2 ANQGSEA. The CDR3 is made up of 11 amino acids. The CDR3 sequence is CSVRLNHEQYF. The CDR3 DNA is TGCAGCGTTCGACTAAACCACGAGCAGTACTTC.

The V gene is TRBV7-8, the J gene TRBJ1-1; D might be TRBD1 (6 bases). V was pared by 7 bases and J by 7 bases, with 13 bases between. The CDR3 length is 12 residues. CDR1 is SGHVS and CDR2 is FQNEAQ in the germline V gene. The CDR3, as DNA: TGTGCCAGCACACAGGGTGCGTTTGAAGCTTTCTTT. Translation: CASTQGAFEAFF.

The gene calls are TRBV20-1 and TRBJ1-1; TRBD1 matches at 8 bases. The length of the CDR3 is 13 residues. Germline CDR1 and CDR2: DFQATT and SNEGSKA (reference sequence). CDR3: CRATGGMNTEAFF. The CDR3 coding sequence is TGCAGGGCAACAGGGGGTATGAACACTGAAGCTTTCTTT.

The chain joins TRBV7-9 to TRBJ1-1, with 8 bases fitting TRBD1. The CDR3 runs to 20 residues. Germline V CDR1 and CDR2: SEHNR, FQNEAQ (reference sequence). V shed 1 base, J shed 8 bases, and the junction held 24 bases outside the gene matches. CDR3 in DNA: TGTGCCAGCAGCTTAGATCTGTTGGACAGGGTAGATGAGGCTCTGGCCGAAGCTTTCTTT. Its translation: CASSLDLLDRVDEALAEAFF.

The count of this clonotype is one. The gene calls are TRBV6-5 and TRBJ2-7; D is ambiguous. The CDR3 totals 12 residues. V was pared by 5 bases and J by 3 bases, with 8 bases between. Germline V lookup: CDR1 MNHEY, CDR2 SVGAGI. The CDR3 bases are TGTGCCAGCAGTGTAAAGGGCTACGAGCAGTACTTC. Protein sequence: CASSVKGYEQYF.

The chain is built from TRBV19 and TRBJ1-5; maybe TRBD1 (5 bases). The CDR3 runs to 14 residues. V gave up 2 bases and J gave up 1 base, with 6 bases separating them. Looked up from germline, CDR1 is LNHDA and CDR2 is SQIVND (reference sequence). Written as DNA, the CDR3 is TGTGCCAGTAGTATAAGGGGAAGCAATCAGCCCCAGCATTTT. It yields the protein CASSIRGSNQPQHF.

A few counts support this clonotype. The V and J genes are TRBV24-1 and TRBJ2-2; no reliable D call. The V end lost 9 bases, the J end lost 0 bases, and 7 bases lay between the germline ends. Germline V gene sequence: CDR1 KGHDR, CDR2 SFDVKD. The CDR3 sequence is 13 residues long. The chain's CDR3 is CATFGANTGELFF. For the CDR3, the DNA is TGTGCCACCTTTGGGGCGAACACCGGGGAGCTGTTTTTT.

Regarding this clonotype: An end of the junction does not agree with germline; a read error may underlie this. The CDR3 coding sequence is TGTGCCAGCAGTGCCTCGACAGGGGTCGGAAACACCATGTATTTT. It translates to CASSASTGVGNTMYF. The chain recombines TRBV2 with TRBJ1-3, with 8 bases lining up with TRBD1. The CDR3 consists of 15 residues. Germline V gene lookup returns CDR1 SNHLY and CDR2 FYNNEI.

The genes are TRBV5-4 and TRBJ1-1; D is undetermined. The V end lost 3 bases, the J end lost 3 bases, and 9 bases lay between the germline ends. Germline CDR1 and CDR2: SGHNT and YYREEE (reference sequence). This CDR3 has 13 amino acids. The CDR3 loop is CASSWSGDTEAFF. In nucleotides, the CDR3 is TGTGCCAGCAGCTGGTCCGGGGACACTGAAGCTTTCTTT.

The rearrangement joins TRBV20-1 to TRBJ2-1; 14 bases fit TRBD2. After removal of 6 bases from V and 9 bases from J, the junction contained 10 bases not matched to a gene. Germline CDR1 is DFQATT and CDR2 is SNEGSKA (reference sequence). This CDR3 contains 15 residues. Here the CDR3 reads CSAKRTGTSGSEQFF. Written as DNA, the CDR3 is TGCAGTGCCAAACGAACCGGGACTAGCGGGAGTGAGCAGTTCTTC.

This clonotype was counted once. This chain joins TRBV9 and TRBJ2-2, with TRBD2 matching over 9 bases. This CDR3 is built from 16 residues. The V gene end was trimmed by 4 bases and the J gene end by 4 bases; junction bases not matched to a gene: 8. The germline CDR1 and CDR2 sequences are SGDLS and YYNGEE. CDR3 nucleotide sequence: TGTGCCAGCAGCTCTGGGCTAGCGGGGTCCACCGGGGAGCTGTTTTTT. Protein product: CASSSGLAGSTGELFF.

The chain combines TRBV29-1 with TRBJ1-4, with 10 bases aligning to TRBD1. Unmatched junction bases numbered 14, after V lost 8 bases and J lost 8 bases. Germline lookup yields CDR1 SQVTM and CDR2 ANQGSEA. CDR3 length: 15 amino acids. The CDR3: CSPNRDRGRREKLFF. The CDR3 coding sequence is TGCAGCCCGAACCGGGACAGGGGACGCAGGGAAAAACTGTTTTTT.

The chain joins TRBV18 to TRBJ2-7; 7 bases match TRBD2. V shed 1 base and J 2 bases; nucleotides not matched to a gene: 5. CDR3 length equals 15 residues. Germline V lookup: CDR1 KGHSH, CDR2 LQKENI. CDR3 residues: CASSPQSGIPYEQYF. In DNA, the CDR3 is TGTGCCAGCTCACCACAAAGCGGGATCCCCTACGAGCAGTACTTC.

The chain carries TRBV24-1 and TRBJ2-1; 8 bases fit TRBD1. This CDR3 is 14 amino acids long. Germline V gene sequence: CDR1 KGHDR, CDR2 SFDVKD. V gave up 7 bases and J gave up 4 bases; unmatched junction bases: 5. DNA for the CDR3: TGTGCCACCAGCGGGACAGGAGAATACAATGAGCAGTTCTTC. This encodes CATSGTGEYNEQFF.

This chain connects TRBV7-9 to TRBJ2-7; 7 bases align to TRBD1. This CDR3 has 15 amino acids. The V gene end was trimmed by 4 bases and the J gene end by 5 bases; junction bases not matched to a gene: 11. Germline-derived CDR1 and CDR2 are SEHNR and FQNEAQ (reference sequence). The CDR3 sequence is CASSYTPTGYHEQYF. DNA for the CDR3: TGTGCCAGCAGCTACACTCCGACAGGGTACCACGAGCAGTACTTC.

V usage is TRBV5-1 and J usage is TRBJ2-5, with D perhaps matching TRBD2 (7 bases). Germline CDR1 and CDR2: SGHRS and YFSETQ. V was cut by 3 bases and J by 3 bases, with 21 bases left in between. This CDR3 spans 17 amino acids. The CDR3 loop is CASSWPHLGGGEETQYF. The DNA of the CDR3 is TGCGCCAGCAGCTGGCCTCACCTAGGGGGGGGTGAAGAGACCCAGTACTTC. Supplemented by reference TRBV5-1 and TRBJ2-5, the full variable domain reads KAGVTQTPRYLIKTRGQQVTLSCSPISGHRSVSWYQQTPGQGLQFLFEYFSETQRNKGNFPGRFSGRQFSNSRSEMNVSTLELGDSALYLCASSWPHLGGGEETQYFGPGTRLLVL.

The CDR3 protein is CASSQRRADTQYF. As DNA, the CDR3 is TGTGCCAGCAGTCAACGGCGGGCAGATACGCAGTATTTT. The gene calls are TRBV12-3 or TRBV12-4 and TRBJ2-3; tentative D call: TRBD2 (5 bases). Trimming pared 5 bases from V and 4 bases from J, leaving 10 bases between. This CDR3 has 13 amino acids.

This clonotype was observed a few times. The chain links TRBV2 to TRBJ1-2; D is unclear. Trimming removed 6 bases from V and 0 bases from J, with 8 bases in between. This CDR3 is 13 amino acids long. CDR1 and CDR2 from the germline V gene are SNHLY and FYNNEI. In DNA, the CDR3 is TGTGCCAGCAGGAGAGACACTAACTATGGCTACACCTTC. Translated, it gives CASRRDTNYGYTF.

Only a few counts were recorded for this clonotype. The rearrangement uses TRBV20-1 and TRBJ2-1, with 9 positions matching TRBD2. The germline CDR1 and CDR2 sequences are DFQATT and SNEGSKA (reference sequence). V was clipped by 6 bases and J by 6 bases; unmatched bases: 6. The CDR3 has 13 residues. CDR3 protein: CSATGTSSNEQFF. CDR3 bases: TGCAGTGCAACCGGGACTAGCAGCAATGAGCAGTTCTTC.